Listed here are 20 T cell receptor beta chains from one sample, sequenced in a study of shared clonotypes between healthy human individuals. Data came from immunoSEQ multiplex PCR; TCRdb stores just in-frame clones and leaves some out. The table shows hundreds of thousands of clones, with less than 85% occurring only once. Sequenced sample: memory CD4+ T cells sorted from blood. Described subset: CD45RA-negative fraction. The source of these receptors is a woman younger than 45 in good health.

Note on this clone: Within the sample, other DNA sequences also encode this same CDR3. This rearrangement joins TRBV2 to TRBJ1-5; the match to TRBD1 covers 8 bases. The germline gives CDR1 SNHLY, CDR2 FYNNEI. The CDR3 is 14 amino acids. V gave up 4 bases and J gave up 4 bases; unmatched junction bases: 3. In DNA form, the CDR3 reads TGTGCCAGCAGTGTAAGACAGGGGAATCAGCCCCAGCATTTT. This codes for CASSVRQGNQPQHF.

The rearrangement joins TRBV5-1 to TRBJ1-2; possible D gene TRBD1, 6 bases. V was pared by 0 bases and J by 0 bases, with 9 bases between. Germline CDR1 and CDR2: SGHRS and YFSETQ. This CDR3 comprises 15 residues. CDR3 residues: CASSLGTDSNYGYTF. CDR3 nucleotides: TGCGCCAGCAGCTTGGGGACAGATTCTAACTATGGCTACACCTTC.

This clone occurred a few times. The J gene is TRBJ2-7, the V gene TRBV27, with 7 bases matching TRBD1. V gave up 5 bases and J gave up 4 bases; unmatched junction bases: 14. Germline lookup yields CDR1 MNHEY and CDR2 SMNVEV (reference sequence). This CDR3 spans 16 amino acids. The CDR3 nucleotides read TGTGCCAGCAGTGTCCGACAGGGAATAACGGGTTACGAGCAGTACTTC. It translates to CASSVRQGITGYEQYF.

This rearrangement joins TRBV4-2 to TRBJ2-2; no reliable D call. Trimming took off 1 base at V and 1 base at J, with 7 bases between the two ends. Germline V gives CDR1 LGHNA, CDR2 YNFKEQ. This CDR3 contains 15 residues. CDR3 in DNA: TGTGCCAGCAGCCAAGCATATCAGAACACCGGGGAGCTGTTTTTT. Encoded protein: CASSQAYQNTGELFF.

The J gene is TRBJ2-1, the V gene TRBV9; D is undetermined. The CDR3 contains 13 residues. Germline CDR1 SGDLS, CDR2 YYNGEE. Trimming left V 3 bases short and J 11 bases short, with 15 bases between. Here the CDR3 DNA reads TGTGCCAGCAGCGCGCAGATCCCAGCGCAGCAGTTCTTC. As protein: CASSAQIPAQQFF.

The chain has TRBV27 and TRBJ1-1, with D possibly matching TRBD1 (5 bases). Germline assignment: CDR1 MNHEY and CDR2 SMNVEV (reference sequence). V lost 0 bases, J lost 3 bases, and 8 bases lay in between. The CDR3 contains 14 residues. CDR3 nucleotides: TGTGCCAGCAGTTTATCCTGGGGGGACACTGAAGCTTTCTTT. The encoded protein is CASSLSWGDTEAFF.

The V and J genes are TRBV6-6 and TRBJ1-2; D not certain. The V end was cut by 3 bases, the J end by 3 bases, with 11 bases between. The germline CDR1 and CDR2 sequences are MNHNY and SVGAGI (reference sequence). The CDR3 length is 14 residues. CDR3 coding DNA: TGTGCCAGCAGTTATTCGAGGCGAGACTATGGCTACACCTTC. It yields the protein CASSYSRRDYGYTF.

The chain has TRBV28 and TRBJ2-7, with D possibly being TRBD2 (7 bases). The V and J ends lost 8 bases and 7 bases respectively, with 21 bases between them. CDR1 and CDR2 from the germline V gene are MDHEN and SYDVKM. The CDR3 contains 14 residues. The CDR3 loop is CASWGGHPPGEQYF. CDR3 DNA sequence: TGTGCCAGCTGGGGGGGACACCCGCCGGGGGAGCAGTACTTC.

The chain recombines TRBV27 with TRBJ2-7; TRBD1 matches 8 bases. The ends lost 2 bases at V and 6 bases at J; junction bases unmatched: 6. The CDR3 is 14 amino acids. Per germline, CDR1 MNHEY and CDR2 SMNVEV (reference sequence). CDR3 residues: CASSLADRVREQYF. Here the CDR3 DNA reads TGTGCCAGCAGTTTAGCGGACAGGGTACGCGAGCAGTACTTC.

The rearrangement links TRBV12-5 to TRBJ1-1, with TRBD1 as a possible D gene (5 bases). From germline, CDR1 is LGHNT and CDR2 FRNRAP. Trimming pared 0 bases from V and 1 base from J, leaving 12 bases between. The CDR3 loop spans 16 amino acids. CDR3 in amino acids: CASGLVLGRKNTEAFF. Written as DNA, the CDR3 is TGTGCTAGTGGTTTGGTATTGGGACGGAAGAACACTGAAGCTTTCTTT.

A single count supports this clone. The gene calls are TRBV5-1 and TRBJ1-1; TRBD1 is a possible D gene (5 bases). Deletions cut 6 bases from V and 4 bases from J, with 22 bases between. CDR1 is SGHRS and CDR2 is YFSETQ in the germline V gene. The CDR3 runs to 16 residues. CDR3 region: CASNYAGGGMSTEAFF. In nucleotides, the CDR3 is TGCGCCAGCAACTACGCGGGGGGTGGCATGAGCACTGAAGCTTTCTTT.

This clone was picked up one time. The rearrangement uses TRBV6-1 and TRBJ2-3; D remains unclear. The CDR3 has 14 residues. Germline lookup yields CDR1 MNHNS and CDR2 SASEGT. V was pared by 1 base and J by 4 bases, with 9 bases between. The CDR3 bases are TGTGCCAGCAGTGAAGGGGCAGGCTCAGATACGCAGTATTTT. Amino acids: CASSEGAGSDTQYF.

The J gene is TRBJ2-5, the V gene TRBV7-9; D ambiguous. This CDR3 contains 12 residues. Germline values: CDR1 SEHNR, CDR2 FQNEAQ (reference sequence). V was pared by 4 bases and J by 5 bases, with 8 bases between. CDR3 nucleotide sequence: TGTGCCAGCAGCTGGAGCGCGGAGACCCAGTACTTC. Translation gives CASSWSAETQYF.

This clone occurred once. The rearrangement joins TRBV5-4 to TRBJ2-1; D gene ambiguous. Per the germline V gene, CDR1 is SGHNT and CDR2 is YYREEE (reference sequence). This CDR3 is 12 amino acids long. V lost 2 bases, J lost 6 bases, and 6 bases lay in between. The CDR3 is CASSFTTNEQFF. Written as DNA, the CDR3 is TGTGCCAGCAGCTTCACTACCAATGAGCAGTTCTTC. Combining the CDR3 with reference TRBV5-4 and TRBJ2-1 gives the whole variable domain ETGVTQSPTHLIKTRGQQVTLRCSSQSGHNTVSWYQQALGQGPQFIFQYYREEENGRGNFPPRFSGLQFPNYSSELNVNALELDDSALYLCASSFTTNEQFFGPGTRLTVL.

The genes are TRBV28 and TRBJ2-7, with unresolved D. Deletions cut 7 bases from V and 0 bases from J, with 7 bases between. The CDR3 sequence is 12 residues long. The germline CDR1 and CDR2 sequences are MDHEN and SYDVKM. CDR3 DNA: TGTGCCAGCACCCAGACCTCCTACGAGCAGTACTTC. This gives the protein CASTQTSYEQYF.

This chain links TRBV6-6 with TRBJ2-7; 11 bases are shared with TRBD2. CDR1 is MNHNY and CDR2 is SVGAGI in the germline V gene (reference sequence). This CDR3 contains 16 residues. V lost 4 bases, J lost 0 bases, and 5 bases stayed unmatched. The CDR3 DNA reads TGTGCCAGCAGTTTCACCGGGACTAGCGGCTCCTACGAGCAGTACTTC. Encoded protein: CASSFTGTSGSYEQYF.

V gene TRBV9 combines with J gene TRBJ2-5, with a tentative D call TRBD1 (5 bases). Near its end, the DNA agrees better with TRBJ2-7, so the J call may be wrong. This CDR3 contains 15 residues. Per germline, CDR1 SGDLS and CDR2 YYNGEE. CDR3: CASSVGGPYSYEQYF. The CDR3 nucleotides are TGTGCCAGCAGCGTAGGGGGCCCGTACTCCTACGAGCAGTACTTC.

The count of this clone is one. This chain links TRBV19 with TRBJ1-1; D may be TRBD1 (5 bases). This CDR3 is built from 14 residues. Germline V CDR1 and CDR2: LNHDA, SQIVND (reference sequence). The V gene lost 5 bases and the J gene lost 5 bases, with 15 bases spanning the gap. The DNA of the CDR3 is TGTGCCAGTAGTCCCCGGGGGAGGGCTACTGAAGCTTTCTTT. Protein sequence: CASSPRGRATEAFF. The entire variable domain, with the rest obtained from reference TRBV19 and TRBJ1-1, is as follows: DGGITQSPKYLFRKEGQNVTLSCEQNLNHDAMYWYRQDPGQGLRLIYYSQIVNDFQKGDIAEGYSVSREKKESFPLTVTSAQKNPTAFYLCASSPRGRATEAFFGQGTRLTVV.

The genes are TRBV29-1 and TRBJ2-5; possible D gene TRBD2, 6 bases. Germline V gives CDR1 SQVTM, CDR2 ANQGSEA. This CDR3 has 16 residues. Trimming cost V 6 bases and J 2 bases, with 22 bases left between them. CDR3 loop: CSVTPGLRYRQETQYF. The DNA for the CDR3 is TGCAGCGTGACCCCGGGACTCCGATATAGACAAGAGACCCAGTACTTC.

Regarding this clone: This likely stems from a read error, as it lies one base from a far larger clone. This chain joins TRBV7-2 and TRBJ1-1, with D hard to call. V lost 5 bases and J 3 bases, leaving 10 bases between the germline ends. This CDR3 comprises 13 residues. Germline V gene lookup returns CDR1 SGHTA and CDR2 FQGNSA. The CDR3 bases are TGTGCCAGCAGCCAACAGAGGGACACTGAAGCTTTCTTT. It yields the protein CASSQQRDTEAFF.